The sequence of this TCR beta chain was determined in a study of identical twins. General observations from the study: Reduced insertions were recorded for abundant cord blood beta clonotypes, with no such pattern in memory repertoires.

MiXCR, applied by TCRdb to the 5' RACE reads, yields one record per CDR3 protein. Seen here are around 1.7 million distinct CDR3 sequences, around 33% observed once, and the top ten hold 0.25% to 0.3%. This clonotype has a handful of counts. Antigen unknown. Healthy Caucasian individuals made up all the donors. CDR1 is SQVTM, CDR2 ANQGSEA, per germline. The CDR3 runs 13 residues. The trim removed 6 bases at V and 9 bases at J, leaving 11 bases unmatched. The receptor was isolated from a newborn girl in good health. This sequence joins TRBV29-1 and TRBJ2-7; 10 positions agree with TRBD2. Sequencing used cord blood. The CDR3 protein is CSVKASGSGGQYF. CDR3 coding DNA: TGCAGCGTAAAGGCTAGCGGGAGTGGAGGGCAGTACTTC.